This passage covers 28 T cell receptor beta chains from one sample sequenced in a study of T cells in women clearing cervical HPV infection. Method: immunoSEQ multiplex PCR; TCRdb's copy keeps in-frame clones and lacks some. This table lists roughly 34,000 clones. The sample taken for sequencing was blood buffy coat. The receptor set was obtained from a woman aged 18-69 years with a cervical HPV16 infection that either progressed to CIN3+ or cleared (not recorded which).

On this clone: The read ends 3 residues before the CDR3 terminus; that terminus is restored from the germline J gene. The V call is TRBV29-1, the J call TRBJ2-7, with 10 bases identical to TRBD2. V lost 4 bases to trimming and J lost 4 bases; unmatched junction nucleotides: 4. There are 13 residues in the CDR3. From germline, CDR1 is SQVTM and CDR2 ANQGSEA. The CDR3 spells CSVGLAGGYEQYF. Partial CDR3 DNA: TGCAGCGTTGGACTAGCGGGTGGTTACGAG.

Concerning this clone: Sequencing ends 3 residues short of the CDR3 end; the germline J gene provides the rest. The chain carries TRBV12-3 or TRBV12-4 and TRBJ2-3; 14 bases match TRBD2. J gave up 5 bases and V 0 bases, and 4 bases lay outside the gene matches. The CDR3 has 17 residues. The CDR3 loop reads CASSLALGTSGGDTQYF. The covered CDR3 bases are TGTGCCAGCAGTTTAGCCCTAGGGACTAGCGGGGGAGATACG.

In regard to this clone: The read terminates 3 residues before the CDR3 end, so the remaining end is supplied by the germline J gene. The chain is built from TRBV6-2 or TRBV6-3 and TRBJ2-7, with 7 bases aligning to TRBD1. Losses at the gene ends were 2 bases for V and 1 base for J; bases not matched to a gene: 2. Germline V gene lookup returns CDR1 MNHEY and CDR2 SVGEGT. This CDR3 is built from 14 residues. The CDR3 protein is CASSYADRSYEQYF. The sequenced part of the CDR3 DNA is TGTGCCAGCAGTTACGCGGACAGGTCCTACGAG.

This chain's CDR3 is CASKGTSGTDTQYF. Incomplete CDR3 DNA: TGTGCCAGCAAAGGGACTAGCGGAACAGATACG. The chain carries TRBV2 and TRBJ2-3; 11 bases align to TRBD2. The read ends 3 residues before the CDR3 terminus; that terminus is restored from the germline J gene. The V gene's germline CDR1 is SNHLY and CDR2 FYNNEI. The ends lost 7 bases at V and 3 bases at J; junction bases unmatched: 3. The CDR3 loop spans 14 amino acids.

As to this clone: Relative to the germline gene, one junction end is altered; a read error may explain this. From the germline J gene comes the end of the CDR3, since the read stops 3 residues before it. The V and J genes are TRBV18 and TRBJ2-4, with 15 positions matching TRBD2. The CDR3 covers 17 residues. Germline V gene data show CDR1 as KGHSH and CDR2 as LQKENI. CDR3 residues: CASSPRGLAGGKETQYF. The CDR3 bases that were read are TGTGCCAGCTCCCCACGCGGACTAGCGGGAGGGAAGGAGACT.

Points on this clone: The read halts 3 residues ahead of the CDR3 end, with the missing end drawn from the germline J gene. V and J are TRBV2 and TRBJ2-7; 7 bases are shared with TRBD1. There are 13 residues in the CDR3. CDR1 and CDR2 (germline): SNHLY, FYNNEI. Germline trimming cut 3 bases from V and 2 bases from J; bases unmatched to any gene: 1. The CDR3 here is CASSEGQPYEQYF. Partial CDR3 DNA: TGTGCCAGCAGTGAGGGACAGCCCTACGAG.

With respect to this clone: The read finishes 3 residues shy of the CDR3 end, and the germline J gene is used to complete it. The rearrangement uses TRBV7-8 and TRBJ1-2, with TRBD1 matching 7 bases. CDR3 length: 16 residues. CDR1 is SGHVS and CDR2 is FQNEAQ in the germline V gene. The CDR3 reads CASSSPLTGTDNDYTF. CDR3 DNA, as far as it was read: TGTGCCAGCAGCTCGCCCTTGACCGGGACAGACAATGAC.

With respect to this clone: The CDR3 end is not reached by the read, which stops 3 residues before it; the germline J gene fills it in. The chain is built from TRBV10-3 and TRBJ2-3, with D unresolved. The CDR3 is 14 residues long. The V gene's germline CDR1 is ENHRY and CDR2 SYGVKD. Trimming removed 0 bases from V and 2 bases from J, with 6 bases in between. CDR3 DNA, as far as it was read: TGTGCCATCAGTGAGTCAGAGGTCACAGATACG. It translates to CAISESEVTDT. In full, the CDR3 reads CAISESEVTDTQYF.

As for this clone: Read coverage stops 3 residues before the CDR3 terminus; the germline J gene supplies the remainder. J is TRBJ2-3 and V is TRBV18; the D gene could be TRBD1 or TRBD2 (5 bases each). The CDR3 runs to 16 residues. Germline CDR1 KGHSH, CDR2 LQKENI. CDR3: CASSPRGRANYQPQYF. The sequenced CDR3 bases are TGTGCCAGCTCACCGAGGGGCAGGGCTAACTATCAGCCG.

Comment on this clone: Coverage ceases 3 residues before the CDR3 finishes, and the germline J gene fills in the end. The rearrangement joins TRBV11-1 to TRBJ2-7; D possibly corresponds to TRBD1 (8 bases). Looked up from germline, CDR1 is SGHAT and CDR2 is FQDESV (reference sequence). The CDR3 spans 14 residues. Trimming removed 4 bases at V and 6 bases at J, with 16 bases between. Partial CDR3 DNA: TGTGCCAGCAGCTCGACAGGGGAGGGGGGCGAG. Translated: CASSSTGEGGE. The entire CDR3 reads CASSSTGEGGEQYF.

On this clone itself: The observed sequence ends 3 residues before the CDR3 terminus, with the missing tail filled in from the germline J gene. The chain is built from TRBV29-1 and TRBJ2-7; 7 bases agree with TRBD1. V lost 7 bases, J lost 6 bases, and 9 bases stayed unmatched. The germline V gene has CDR1 SQVTM and CDR2 ANQGSEA. This CDR3 is built from 12 residues. The DNA read from the CDR3 is TGCAGCGCGGCAGACAGGGAGCTCGAG. Translating it yields CSAADRELE. The full-length CDR3 reads as CSAADRELEQYF.

With respect to this clone: The observed sequence ends 3 residues before the CDR3 terminus, with the missing tail filled in from the germline J gene. This rearrangement joins TRBV5-5 to TRBJ1-1; 7 positions match TRBD1. The CDR3 has 15 residues. Per the germline V gene, CDR1 is SGHKS and CDR2 is YYEKEE (reference sequence). J gave up 3 bases and V 4 bases, and 9 bases lay outside the gene matches. The sequenced part of the CDR3 DNA is TGTGCCAGCAGCATATATACAGGGGATGACACTGAA. It yields the protein CASSIYTGDDTE. Given in full, the CDR3 is CASSIYTGDDTEAFF.

With respect to this clone: The read terminates 3 residues before the CDR3 end, so the remaining end is supplied by the germline J gene. The chain recombines TRBV20-1 with TRBJ2-3, with TRBD2 matching 8 bases. V shed 1 base and J 5 bases; nucleotides not matched to a gene: 5. This CDR3 has 14 residues. The germline V gene encodes CDR1 DFQATT and CDR2 SNEGSKA (reference sequence). Incomplete CDR3 DNA: TGCAGTGCTAGAGCGGGACTAGTTCTAGATACG. Translated: CSARAGLVLDT. The complete CDR3 sequence is CSARAGLVLDTQYF.

Concerning this clone: The read ends 3 residues early relative to the CDR3; the germline J gene fills the gap. The rearrangement uses TRBV13 and TRBJ2-1, with TRBD1 matching over 7 bases. The CDR3 is 15 residues long. V shed 5 bases and J 7 bases; nucleotides not matched to a gene: 11. Germline CDR1 PRHDT, CDR2 FYEKMQ (reference sequence). CDR3 protein: CASSPDRLRGNEQFF. CDR3 DNA, as far as it was read: TGTGCCAGCAGCCCAGACCGCCTCAGGGGGAATGAG.

With regard to this clone: Read coverage stops 3 residues before the CDR3 terminus; the germline J gene supplies the remainder. The rearrangement joins TRBV18 to TRBJ1-1; D not certain. Deletions cut 3 bases from V and 1 base from J, with 12 bases between. The CDR3 length is 15 residues. Germline CDR1 and CDR2: KGHSH and LQKENI. The CDR3 is CASSPGWSTNTEAFF. The part of the CDR3 DNA that was read is TGTGCCAGCTCACCGGGCTGGAGCACGAACACTGAA.

A note on this clone: The missing CDR3 end, 3 residues past where the read stops, is filled in from the germline J gene. V and J are TRBV6-2 or TRBV6-3 and TRBJ1-3; no clear D gene. The germline V gene has CDR1 MNHEY and CDR2 SVGEGT. V shed 4 bases and J shed 0 bases, with 10 bases lying between them. The CDR3 totals 15 residues. Partial CDR3 DNA: TGTGCCAGCAGTTCGCCCGTCGGCTCTGGAAACACC. Its translation: CASSSPVGSGNT. The whole CDR3 protein reads CASSSPVGSGNTIYF.

Notes on this clone: Read data end 3 residues before the CDR3 end; the end is taken from the germline J gene. V and J are TRBV19 and TRBJ2-2; the D gene is possibly TRBD1 (5 bases). CDR3 length: 11 residues. Germline V gene lookup returns CDR1 LNHDA and CDR2 SQIVND (reference sequence). With 9 bases removed from V and 6 bases from J, the gap between germline ends came to 8 bases. The CDR3 loop reads CASRASGELFF. CDR3 DNA (partial): TGTGCCAGCAGGGCTTCCGGGGAG.

A note on this clone: The read finishes 3 residues shy of the CDR3 end, and the germline J gene is used to complete it. The V and J genes are TRBV19 and TRBJ2-1; a possible D gene is TRBD1 (6 bases). The CDR3 covers 15 residues. The germline gives CDR1 LNHDA, CDR2 SQIVND (reference sequence). V was pared by 1 base and J by 7 bases, with 14 bases between. CDR3 residues: CASSIAGRGMNEQFF. Partial CDR3 DNA: TGTGCCAGTAGTATAGCGGGCAGGGGTATGAATGAG.

Comment on this clone: The CDR3 end lies 3 residues beyond the end of the read and is filled in from the germline J gene. This chain links TRBV6-2 or TRBV6-3 with TRBJ2-7; 7 positions agree with TRBD1. The germline V gene has CDR1 MNHEY and CDR2 SVGEGT. The CDR3 has 15 residues. V shed 6 bases and J 1 base; nucleotides not matched to a gene: 9. The CDR3 here is CASSPRQGWSYEQYF. CDR3 DNA (partial): TGTGCCAGCAGCCCGAGACAGGGTTGGTCCTACGAG.

Points on this clone: The read halts 3 residues ahead of the CDR3 end, with the missing end drawn from the germline J gene. The chain uses TRBV10-3 and TRBJ2-7; 8 nucleotides agree with TRBD1. The CDR3 extends over 13 amino acids. V shed 6 bases, J shed 3 bases, and the junction held 4 bases outside the gene matches. CDR1 is ENHRY and CDR2 is SYGVKD in the germline V gene. The CDR3 loop reads CAISLTGVYEQYF. The sequenced CDR3 bases are TGTGCCATCAGCCTGACAGGGGTCTACGAG.

As regards this clone: The read terminates 3 residues ahead of where the CDR3 ends, so the germline J gene completes it. The rearrangement joins TRBV6-1 to TRBJ1-3, with D hard to call. The germline gives CDR1 MNHNS, CDR2 SASEGT. Trimming pared 4 bases from V and 2 bases from J, leaving 12 bases between. This CDR3 region has 15 residues. The covered CDR3 bases are TGTGCCAGCAGTGTTTCGTATATAACTGGAAACACC. It is translated as CASSVSYITGNT. The whole CDR3 protein reads CASSVSYITGNTIYF.

Worth noting for this clone: From the germline J gene comes the end of the CDR3, since the read stops 3 residues before it. The gene calls are TRBV30 and TRBJ1-1; the D gene is possibly TRBD1 (5 bases). Germline assignment: CDR1 GTSNPN and CDR2 SVGIG (reference sequence). CDR3 length equals 13 residues. The CDR3 sequence: CAWRPIRAGRAFF. CDR3 bases read: TGTGCCTGGAGACCTATCAGGGCCGGGAGA.

Comment on this clone: The read stops 3 residues short of the end of the CDR3; the missing end is completed from the germline J gene. At the DNA level, this CDR3 is encoded by other sequences in the same sample as well. The chain recombines TRBV11-2 with TRBJ1-1; 9 bases are a match to TRBD1. Looked up from germline, CDR1 is SGHAT and CDR2 is FQNNGV. V gave up 5 bases and J gave up 4 bases; unmatched junction bases: 5. The CDR3 runs 14 residues. CDR3 DNA, as far as it was read: TGTGCCAGCAGCCTGGACAGGGGAGGCACTGAA. It yields the protein CASSLDRGGTE. From start to end, the CDR3 is CASSLDRGGTEAFF.

On this clone: The CDR3 end falls 3 residues outside the read, so it is completed with the germline J gene. The gene calls are TRBV19 and TRBJ2-4; D might be TRBD1 (7 bases). The germline V gene has CDR1 LNHDA and CDR2 SQIVND (reference sequence). The length of the CDR3 is 16 residues. CDR3 bases read: TGTGCCAGTAGCACGAGCACAGGGGAGGTTAACTATGGT. As protein: CASSTSTGEVNYG. The complete CDR3 protein is CASSTSTGEVNYGQYF.

Notes on this clone: The read is 3 residues too short to cover the CDR3 end, so that end is filled in from the germline J gene. The chain couples TRBV20-1 to TRBJ2-7, with TRBD2 identical over 9 bases. CDR3 length equals 15 residues. Germline values: CDR1 DFQATT, CDR2 SNEGSKA (reference sequence). The J segment lost 4 bases and the V segment lost 6 bases, leaving 13 bases of the junction unmatched. The CDR3 spells CSARGELAGSYEQYF. CDR3 DNA, as far as it was read: TGCAGTGCCCGAGGTGAGCTAGCGGGATCTTACGAG.

The covered CDR3 bases are TGTGCCAGTAGGCTGGGAGAAACAGGGGGCGGATTATACACCGGGGAG. Its translation is CASRLGETGGGLYTGE. The whole CDR3 protein is CASRLGETGGGLYTGELFF. V usage is TRBV19 and J usage is TRBJ2-2; 9 bases are a match to TRBD1. The read stops 3 residues short of the end of the CDR3; the missing end is completed from the germline J gene. The CDR3 sequence is 19 residues long. The J segment lost 3 bases and the V segment lost 6 bases, leaving 17 bases of the junction unmatched. CDR1 is LNHDA and CDR2 is SQIVND in the germline V gene (reference sequence).

As concerns this clone: The read halts 3 residues ahead of the CDR3 end, with the missing end drawn from the germline J gene. The rearrangement uses TRBV7-6 and TRBJ1-2; 7 bases match TRBD1. Germline values: CDR1 SGHVS, CDR2 FNYEAQ. The CDR3 is 14 residues long. CDR3 amino acids: CASSPRGVGETYTF. CDR3 DNA, as far as it was read: TGTGCCAGCAGCCCCAGGGGGGTCGGGGAGACC.

A word on this clone: The read is 3 residues too short to cover the CDR3 end, so that end is filled in from the germline J gene. This chain links TRBV6-1 with TRBJ1-1; 7 bases agree with TRBD1. Germline assignment: CDR1 MNHNS and CDR2 SASEGT. The CDR3 has 12 amino acids. Partial CDR3 DNA: TGTGCCAGCAGTGAGGGGACAGAAGAA. Its protein is CASSEGTEE. The full CDR3 protein is CASSEGTEEAFF.